This T cell receptor beta chain was sequenced in a study of beta chain features in type 1 diabetes. Broader study findings: More deletions and fewer insertions at VDJ junctions were seen in type 1 diabetes patients.

Only one heparinised blood draw was taken per donor, and its volume averaged about 120 mL. TCRB transcripts that were expressed got sequenced, as all of the isolated RNA had been reverse transcribed. The table came from immunoSEQ multiplex PCR; TCRdb's copy has only in-frame clones and leaves some out. Counted here are under 300,000 clones, 25% to 35% occurring once; the ten biggest clones make up roughly 4.1%. Points on this clone: What it recognizes is unknown.

Germline lookup yields CDR1 SQVTM and CDR2 ANQGSEA. V lost 3 bases and J lost 5, with 8 bases in between. This CDR3 has 11 amino acids. Input material: central memory CD4+ T cells from blood. The chain recombines TRBV29-1 with TRBJ2-7; D gene unclear. The TCR comes from a man younger than 45 in good health. The CDR3: CSVEVRNEQYF. The DNA for the CDR3 is TGCAGCGTTGAGGTCCGAAACGAGCAGTACTTC.